This is a list of T cell receptor beta chains from one sample in a study of T cell changes during pregnancy in multiple sclerosis. Libraries were prepared by immunoSEQ multiplex PCR; TCRdb keeps only in-frame clonotypes and omits some of them. This table holds some 51,000 clones, 94% found once. Sequenced here: CD4+ T cells from peripheral blood mononuclear cells, sampled in the second trimester of pregnancy. These receptors originate from a female donor with multiple sclerosis, enrolled in a pregnancy study. Both conserved end residues are part of each CDR3. Fields, in order: CDR3 DNA, CDR3 protein, D gene, J gene, clone size, V gene. D genes are given only for firm matches. Size is stated for part of the rows, as once, few or many counts, or as a class when the clone is expanded.

DNA: TGTGCCAGCAGCCCTGCCAACGTCCTGACTTTC
CDR3: CASSPANVLTF
D: NA
J: TRBJ2-6
size: NA
V: TRBV7-9

DNA: TGTGCCATCCAAGCTACTGTAAGCTCCTATAATTCACCCCTCCACTTT
CDR3: CAIQATVSSYNSPLHF
D: NA
J: TRBJ1-6
size: NA
V: TRBV10-3

DNA: TGTGCCAGCAGCCGGATGGGACAGGGGGCGTACGAGCAGTACTTC
CDR3: CASSRMGQGAYEQYF
D: TRBD1
J: TRBJ2-7
size: NA
V: TRBV14

DNA: TGTGCCAGTCGACAGGGGGCGAGGGACATGCAGTATTTT
CDR3: CASRQGARDMQYF
D: TRBD1
J: TRBJ2-3
size: NA
V: TRBV19

DNA: TGCGCCAGCAGCTTCGCCGGGACAGGGGGTGAAAAACTGTTTTTT
CDR3: CASSFAGTGGEKLFF
D: TRBD1
J: TRBJ1-4
size: NA
V: TRBV5-1

DNA: TGTGCCAGCAGTGACCAGACTAGCCATACCGGGGAGCTGTTTTTT
CDR3: CASSDQTSHTGELFF
D: TRBD2
J: TRBJ2-2
size: NA
V: TRBV6-4

DNA: TGTGCCAGTAGTATAGCGACAGGGCCGGAGGAGCAGTACTTC
CDR3: CASSIATGPEEQYF
D: TRBD1
J: TRBJ2-7
size: NA
V: TRBV19

DNA: TGTGCCAGCAGCGTCCTAGGCTCTGGGGCCAACGTCCTGACTTTC
CDR3: CASSVLGSGANVLTF
D: NA
J: TRBJ2-6
size: NA
V: TRBV9

DNA: TGTGCCAGCTCATCCGGGACAGGGACGGGGGCCTATGGCTACACCTTC
CDR3: CASSSGTGTGAYGYTF
D: TRBD1
J: TRBJ1-2
size: NA
V: TRBV18

DNA: TGTGCCAGCAGCCCTCGGGGGGGCCGCACAGATACGCAGTATTTT
CDR3: CASSPRGGRTDTQYF
D: TRBD2
J: TRBJ2-3
size: NA
V: TRBV27

DNA: TGTGCCAGCTCGGCACTCGGACAGGGTGCTGGGGCCAACGTCCTGACTTTC
CDR3: CASSALGQGAGANVLTF
D: TRBD1
J: TRBJ2-6
size: once
V: TRBV18

DNA: TGTGCCAGCAGCTTTCGCGAGGTTAACTATGGCTACACCTTC
CDR3: CASSFREVNYGYTF
D: NA
J: TRBJ1-2
size: NA
V: TRBV7-9

DNA: TGTGCCAGCAGCTTAGTACTCAACACTGAAGCTTTCTTT
CDR3: CASSLVLNTEAFF
D: NA
J: TRBJ1-1
size: NA
V: TRBV11-2

DNA: TGTGCCAGCAGCTTCGGGACAGATAACACTGAAGCTTTCTTT
CDR3: CASSFGTDNTEAFF
D: TRBD1
J: TRBJ1-1
size: NA
V: TRBV11-2

DNA: TGTGCCAGCAGCAAACTCGAGGGCCAAGAGACCCAGTACTTC
CDR3: CASSKLEGQETQYF
D: NA
J: TRBJ2-5
size: once
V: TRBV6-1

DNA: TGTGCCAGCAGTTCTACAGGGAACCGTGGCTACACCTTC
CDR3: CASSSTGNRGYTF
D: NA
J: TRBJ1-2
size: NA
V: TRBV6-5

DNA: TGTGCCAGCAGCCTCAGATCTAGCACAGATACGCAGTATTTT
CDR3: CASSLRSSTDTQYF
D: NA
J: TRBJ2-3
size: NA
V: TRBV7-8

DNA: TGTGCCAGCAGTTACGCCGGAGATACGCAGTATTTT
CDR3: CASSYAGDTQYF
D: NA
J: TRBJ2-3
size: NA
V: TRBV6-6

DNA: TGTGCCAGCAGTTACTCGAAGGGAGGTGGCCGCGAGCAGTTCTTC
CDR3: CASSYSKGGGREQFF
D: NA
J: TRBJ2-1
size: NA
V: TRBV6-5

DNA: TGTGCCAGCAGTTACTCTCGCTCTGGAAACACCATATATTTT
CDR3: CASSYSRSGNTIYF
D: NA
J: TRBJ1-3
size: NA
V: TRBV6-5

DNA: TGTGCCAGCAGTTACTCGAGGGACAGTGAGGGCAATGAGCAGTTCTTC
CDR3: CASSYSRDSEGNEQFF
D: TRBD1
J: TRBJ2-1
size: NA
V: TRBV6-6

DNA: TGTGCCAGCAGCCCCCTGGGACAGGGTTTGGCTGGTACGCAGCCCCAGCATTTT
CDR3: CASSPLGQGLAGTQPQHF
D: TRBD1
J: TRBJ1-5
size: NA
V: TRBV7-9

DNA: TGCGCCAGCAGCCACGGTGACAGGGAGGAAGGCTACACCTTC
CDR3: CASSHGDREEGYTF
D: TRBD1
J: TRBJ1-2
size: NA
V: TRBV4-3

DNA: TGTGCCAGCAGAGGGGACAGTACAGGGTCACCCCTCCACTTT
CDR3: CASRGDSTGSPLHF
D: TRBD1
J: TRBJ1-6
size: NA
V: TRBV5-4

DNA: TGCGCCAGCAGCCAAGAAGGGAGCCCCACAGATACGCAGTATTTT
CDR3: CASSQEGSPTDTQYF
D: NA
J: TRBJ2-3
size: NA
V: TRBV4-3

DNA: TGCAGCGTTATTCAGGCTAGCGGCCCCCGCCCAGATACGCAGTATTTT
CDR3: CSVIQASGPRPDTQYF
D: TRBD2
J: TRBJ2-3
size: NA
V: TRBV29-1

DNA: TGTGCCAGCTCACTTGGGGCCTATGGCTACACCTTC
CDR3: CASSLGAYGYTF
D: NA
J: TRBJ1-2
size: NA
V: TRBV18

DNA: TGCGCCAGCAGCTTGGCCGGGCTAGCGGGGGTAGAGACCCAGTACTTC
CDR3: CASSLAGLAGVETQYF
D: TRBD2
J: TRBJ2-5
size: NA
V: TRBV5-1

DNA: TGTGCCAGCAGCCGGGGGGACAGGGACCCTGGAAACACCATATATTTT
CDR3: CASSRGDRDPGNTIYF
D: TRBD1
J: TRBJ1-3
size: NA
V: TRBV14

DNA: TGTGCCAGCAGGTCAGGGACAGGAATGAATCAGCCCCAGCATTTT
CDR3: CASRSGTGMNQPQHF
D: TRBD1
J: TRBJ1-5
size: NA
V: TRBV2

DNA: TGTGCCAGCAGCTTATTTTCCGGTCGGAGATCTGGTTCCCCCCTCCACTTT
CDR3: CASSLFSGRRSGSPLHF
D: NA
J: TRBJ1-6
size: NA
V: TRBV7-6

DNA: TGTGCCAGCAGCGCCTCGACAGGGGGAAAACCCTCCTACGAGCAGTACTTC
CDR3: CASSASTGGKPSYEQYF
D: TRBD1
J: TRBJ2-7
size: NA
V: TRBV9

DNA: TGTGCCAGCAGCCCTGTCAAGCCCCTTGGCTACACCTTC
CDR3: CASSPVKPLGYTF
D: NA
J: TRBJ1-2
size: NA
V: TRBV5-6

DNA: TGTGCCAGCAGCCTCCTAGCGGGGGGCCCCCGAGTAGCCAATGAGCAGTTCTTC
CDR3: CASSLLAGGPRVANEQFF
D: TRBD2
J: TRBJ2-1
size: NA
V: TRBV7-8

DNA: TGTGCCAGCAGCTACCCAGGGGGAGCCAAAAACATTCAGTACTTC
CDR3: CASSYPGGAKNIQYF
D: TRBD1
J: TRBJ2-4
size: NA
V: TRBV7-9

DNA: TGTGCCAGCAGATCTATCGGACAGGGGAGTTACGAGCAGTACTTC
CDR3: CASRSIGQGSYEQYF
D: TRBD1
J: TRBJ2-7
size: once
V: TRBV6-5

DNA: TGTGCCAGCAGTTACGAGATCCAGACAGAAGCTTTCTTT
CDR3: CASSYEIQTEAFF
D: NA
J: TRBJ1-1
size: NA
V: TRBV6-5

DNA: TGTGCTAGTGGGACGTATGGAAGACAGGGGGTAGGGGGCTACACCTTC
CDR3: CASGTYGRQGVGGYTF
D: TRBD1
J: TRBJ1-2
size: NA
V: TRBV12-5

DNA: TGTGCCAGCAGCTTAGGTCGGGTGTCTAATGAAAAACTGTTTTTT
CDR3: CASSLGRVSNEKLFF
D: NA
J: TRBJ1-4
size: NA
V: TRBV7-8

DNA: TGTGCCAGCAGCTTGGGACTAGCGGGGGGTCATACCTACGAGCAGTACTTC
CDR3: CASSLGLAGGHTYEQYF
D: TRBD2
J: TRBJ2-7
size: NA
V: TRBV5-6

DNA: TGTGCCAGCAGCTGGAGTAGCGGGGAACAAGAGACCCAGTACTTC
CDR3: CASSWSSGEQETQYF
D: TRBD2
J: TRBJ2-5
size: once
V: TRBV7-2

DNA: TGTGCCAGCAGCCCGCGGGGTCTGGGGAGTGAAAAACTGTTTTTT
CDR3: CASSPRGLGSEKLFF
D: NA
J: TRBJ1-4
size: NA
V: TRBV9

DNA: TGTGCCAGCAGCTTAATGGGGGGAGGCACTGAAGCTTTCTTT
CDR3: CASSLMGGGTEAFF
D: NA
J: TRBJ1-1
size: once
V: TRBV7-3

DNA: TGTGCCACCTCCGGGACACTCATCGGCTCCGAGCAGTACTTC
CDR3: CATSGTLIGSEQYF
D: NA
J: TRBJ2-7
size: NA
V: TRBV27

DNA: TGTGCCAGCAGGAGAGCGGGGCAGGATGAGCAGTTCTTC
CDR3: CASRRAGQDEQFF
D: TRBD2
J: TRBJ2-1
size: once
V: TRBV2

DNA: TGTGCCAGTACCGTACAGGGGGGGGCTGGGAACACTGAAGCTTTCTTT
CDR3: CASTVQGGAGNTEAFF
D: TRBD1
J: TRBJ1-1
size: few
V: TRBV19

DNA: TGCAGCGTTGGGCACACCAACTATGGCTACACCTTC
CDR3: CSVGHTNYGYTF
D: NA
J: TRBJ1-2
size: NA
V: TRBV29-1

DNA: TGTGCCAGCAGCGTAGGGGTCGGGACGGAGGGGGGCTACACCTTC
CDR3: CASSVGVGTEGGYTF
D: NA
J: TRBJ1-2
size: NA
V: TRBV9

DNA: TGTGCCAGCAGTGAGGGAGCTTCCCTGAACACTGAAGCTTTCTTT
CDR3: CASSEGASLNTEAFF
D: NA
J: TRBJ1-1
size: once
V: TRBV6-1

DNA: TGTGCCTGGACCAGGGACAGGTATCCCGGTTCTCAGTACTTC
CDR3: CAWTRDRYPGSQYF
D: TRBD1
J: TRBJ2-7
size: NA
V: TRBV30

DNA: TGTGCCAGCAGCTTAGGACAGGGGAACACTGAAGCTTTCTTT
CDR3: CASSLGQGNTEAFF
D: TRBD1
J: TRBJ1-1
size: few
V: TRBV11-3

DNA: TGTGCCAGCAGGATCGGGACAGGGGGCACAGATACGCAGTATTTT
CDR3: CASRIGTGGTDTQYF
D: TRBD1
J: TRBJ2-3
size: NA
V: TRBV7-9

DNA: TGTGCCAGCAGCGCAGAGGGCGGGGGCAACTATGGCTACACCTTC
CDR3: CASSAEGGGNYGYTF
D: NA
J: TRBJ1-2
size: NA
V: TRBV9